This is a list of T cell receptor beta chains from one sample in a study of blood T cells in healthy people across ages. TCRdb itself ran the 5' RACE reads through MiXCR, one entry per CDR3 protein. The sample shows approximately 1.5 million distinct CDR3 sequences, roughly 32% of them seen only once. Sequencing was done on a sample of blood. These receptors originate from a woman between 25 and 40 years old in good health. CDR3s include the opening cysteine and the closing phenylalanine or tryptophan. The D gene is left open where the match is weak. Rows give clone size only sometimes, using once, few, many, or a class for an expanded clone.

CDR3aa,CDR3nt,j_gene,abundance,v_gene,d_gene
CASSNGEGGRRYNEQFF,TGTGCCAGCAGCAATGGGGAGGGCGGGAGGCGATACAATGAGCAGTTCTTC,TRBJ2-1,NA,TRBV21-1,NA
CASSTQGQGDEKLFF,TGTGCCAGCAGCACACAAGGACAAGGTGATGAAAAACTGTTTTTT,TRBJ1-4,NA,TRBV13,NA
CASSSASGKNEQYF,TGTGCCAGCAGTTCCGCTTCCGGGAAGAACGAGCAGTACTTC,TRBJ2-7,few,TRBV27,NA
CASSWGLAGVADTQYF,TGCGCCAGCAGCTGGGGACTAGCGGGAGTGGCAGATACGCAGTATTTT,TRBJ2-3,few,TRBV5-1,TRBD2
CAGREAGEREDTQYF,TGTGCCGGGCGAGAGGCGGGGGAAAGGGAAGATACGCAGTATTTT,TRBJ2-3,NA,TRBV7-2,TRBD2
CATSGDLPRGETQYF,TGTGCCACCAGCGGGGACTTACCACGGGGGGAGACCCAGTACTTC,TRBJ2-5,NA,TRBV15,NA
CSARVGLNEQFF,TGCAGTGCCAGGGTGGGCTTAAATGAGCAGTTCTTC,TRBJ2-1,few,TRBV20-1,NA
CSAQGQGGNYGYTF,TGCAGTGCCCAGGGACAGGGTGGGAACTATGGCTACACCTTC,TRBJ1-2,NA,TRBV20-1,TRBD1
CASSLTVANTGELFF,TGTGCCAGCAGCTTGACGGTTGCGAACACCGGGGAGCTGTTTTTT,TRBJ2-2,NA,TRBV5-1,NA
CASSLPLNFRERTYNEQFF,TGTGCCAGCAGCTTACCCCTGAATTTTCGGGAACGGACTTACAATGAGCAGTTCTTC,TRBJ2-1,NA,TRBV7-9,NA
CASSLAPAGPYSNQPQHF,TGCGCCAGCAGCTTGGCTCCTGCTGGCCCTTATAGCAATCAGCCCCAGCATTTT,TRBJ1-5,few,TRBV5-1,NA
CASSKRGTSGGYNEQFF,TGTGCCAGCAGCAAGAGGGGAACTAGCGGGGGGTATAATGAGCAGTTCTTC,TRBJ2-1,few,TRBV7-2,TRBD2
CATLAGGAYRPGANVLTF,TGTGCCACCCTAGCGGGGGGCGCCTACCGCCCTGGGGCCAACGTCCTGACTTTC,TRBJ2-6,NA,TRBV6-1,TRBD2
CASSDPRGRTDTQYF,TGTGCCAGCAGTGATCCCAGGGGGCGGACAGATACGCAGTATTTT,TRBJ2-3,NA,TRBV25-1,TRBD1
CASSAQTYNEQFF,TGTGCCAGCAGCGCTCAGACCTACAATGAGCAGTTCTTC,TRBJ2-1,NA,TRBV9,NA
CSANGMTDFYEQYF,TGCAGTGCTAATGGGATGACAGATTTCTACGAGCAGTACTTC,TRBJ2-7,few,TRBV20-1,NA
CASSQDGRAEGYTF,TGTGCCAGCAGCCAAGACGGCAGGGCTGAGGGCTACACCTTC,TRBJ1-2,NA,TRBV3-1,NA
CAGSSGQGNVSPLHF,TGCGCCGGCAGCTCAGGACAGGGTAATGTTTCACCCCTCCACTTT,TRBJ1-6,NA,TRBV5-1,TRBD1
CAISETGTSGRAGANEQFF,TGTGCCATCAGTGAGACCGGGACTAGCGGGAGGGCCGGGGCCAATGAGCAGTTCTTC,TRBJ2-1,few,TRBV10-3,TRBD2
CASSLGYSGRFDEQFF,TGTGCCAGCAGCTTAGGGTACAGCGGGAGATTCGACGAGCAGTTCTTC,TRBJ2-1,NA,TRBV7-7,TRBD2
CASSQGSPGQENEKLFF,TGCGCCAGCAGCCAAGGTAGTCCGGGACAGGAGAATGAAAAACTGTTTTTT,TRBJ1-4,few,TRBV4-1,TRBD1
CANIRDGNNEQFF,TGCGCCAACATCCGGGACGGAAACAATGAGCAGTTCTTC,TRBJ2-1,NA,TRBV5-1,NA
CSALPHMNTEAFF,TGCAGTGCTTTACCACACATGAACACTGAAGCTTTCTTT,TRBJ1-1,few,TRBV20-1,NA
CASHLGDRSNQPQHF,TGTGCCAGCCACCTAGGGGACAGAAGCAATCAGCCCCAGCATTTT,TRBJ1-5,NA,TRBV19,TRBD1
CASSTTLRGPIQYF,TGTGCCAGCAGTACAACGCTGAGGGGTCCCATTCAGTACTTC,TRBJ2-4,few,TRBV28,NA
CASRATGATGTQYF,TGCGCCAGCAGAGCGACAGGGGCCACGGGGACCCAGTACTTC,TRBJ2-5,NA,TRBV4-1,TRBD1
CASKMADSYNPPLHF,TGTGCCAGCAAGATGGCGGACTCCTATAATCCACCCCTCCACTTT,TRBJ1-6,NA,TRBV6-4,NA
CAVVGTSGSGELFF,TGTGCCGTTGTGGGGACTAGCGGGAGCGGGGAGCTGTTTTTT,TRBJ2-2,once,TRBV25-1,TRBD2
CASSDQGQGNIQYF,TGTGCCAGCAGTGACCAGGGACAGGGAAACATTCAGTACTTC,TRBJ2-4,NA,TRBV25-1,TRBD1
CASSLTGTGGAGGYTF,TGTGCCAGCAGTTTGACCGGGACAGGGGGCGCGGGCGGCTACACCTTC,TRBJ1-2,few,TRBV6-5,TRBD1
CASSVGREDGYTF,TGTGCCAGCAGCGTGGGCAGGGAGGACGGCTACACCTTC,TRBJ1-2,few,TRBV9,NA
CASSSWTSGSRGPDTQYF,TGTGCCAGCAGCTCTTGGACTAGCGGGAGTAGGGGCCCAGATACGCAGTATTTT,TRBJ2-3,NA,TRBV13,TRBD2
CASSIWTGGAETQYF,TGTGCCAGCAGCATTTGGACAGGCGGTGCAGAGACCCAGTACTTC,TRBJ2-5,NA,TRBV5-6,TRBD1
CASSGGGDRGETQYF,TGTGCCAGCAGTGGAGGGGGCGATAGGGGAGAGACCCAGTACTTC,TRBJ2-5,NA,TRBV25-1,TRBD1
CASSPLSGIASITDTQYF,TGTGCCAGCTCACCACTCTCGGGGATAGCGAGCATCACAGATACGCAGTATTTT,TRBJ2-3,NA,TRBV18,NA
CASRGQGFTEAFF,TGTGCCAGCAGGGGACAGGGCTTCACTGAAGCTTTCTTT,TRBJ1-1,few,TRBV6-1,TRBD1
CASGTANNSPLHF,TGTGCCAGCGGGACGGCTAATAATTCACCCCTCCACTTT,TRBJ1-6,NA,TRBV28,NA
CASSHRGGETQYF,TGTGCCAGCAGCCATCGTGGGGGAGAGACCCAGTACTTC,TRBJ2-5,few,TRBV3-1,NA
CASSRPTSGILEQFF,TGTGCCAGCAGCCGCCCGACTAGCGGGATTTTGGAGCAGTTCTTC,TRBJ2-1,NA,TRBV3-1,TRBD2
CSGRTGEETQFF,TGCAGCGGAAGGACAGGGGAAGAGACCCAGTTCTTC,TRBJ2-1,NA,TRBV29-1,TRBD1
CASKGGLQGEAFF,TGTGCCAGTAAGGGGGGGCTCCAAGGTGAAGCTTTCTTT,TRBJ1-1,NA,TRBV19,NA
CASILRVSSYNEQFF,TGTGCCAGCATCTTGCGGGTGAGCTCCTACAATGAGCAGTTCTTC,TRBJ2-1,NA,TRBV2,NA
CTSSLQGTGEDEQFF,TGTACCAGCAGCTTACAAGGGACAGGGGAGGATGAGCAGTTCTTC,TRBJ2-1,NA,TRBV13,TRBD1
CASSEARGLDEKLFF,TGTGCCAGCAGTGAAGCGCGGGGGTTGGACGAAAAACTGTTTTTT,TRBJ1-4,NA,TRBV6-1,NA
CASSQEPPGRYEQYF,TGCGCCAGCAGCCAAGAACCCCCAGGCCGCTACGAGCAGTACTTC,TRBJ2-7,many,TRBV4-1,NA
CASLQRGESHGYTF,TGTGCCAGCCTCCAGAGGGGGGAAAGCCATGGCTACACCTTC,TRBJ1-2,NA,TRBV7-9,NA
CASSPGLAGLSYNEQFF,TGCGCCAGCAGCCCCGGACTAGCGGGGTTGTCCTACAATGAGCAGTTCTTC,TRBJ2-1,many,TRBV4-1,TRBD2